This entry lists 8 T cell receptor beta chains sequenced from one sample in a study of blood T cell repertoires in COVID-19. Some clones are missing from TCRdb's copy, which holds only in-frame ones; the method was immunoSEQ multiplex PCR. The data show about 300,000 clones, roughly 86% seen once. The sample was peripheral blood. The receptors were sampled from a woman in her thirties with COVID-19, enrolled during active disease.

CDR3 loop: CASSLSHPGGGYEQYF. The DNA for the CDR3 is TGTGCCAGCAGTTTATCCCATCCAGGGGGTGGGTACGAGCAGTACTTC. This rearrangement joins TRBV27 to TRBJ2-7; TRBD1 matches 7 bases. The CDR3 is 16 amino acids. After removal of 0 bases from V and 4 bases from J, the junction contained 9 bases not matched to a gene. Per germline, CDR1 MNHEY and CDR2 SMNVEV (reference sequence).

V and J are TRBV28 and TRBJ1-6, with D maybe TRBD1 (6 bases). This CDR3 region has 14 residues. Trimming shortened V by 3 bases and J by 5 bases, and 8 bases separated the two germline ends. The germline V gene encodes CDR1 MDHEN and CDR2 SYDVKM. CDR3 residues: CASSLGQNNSPLHF. CDR3 DNA sequence: TGTGCCAGCAGTTTGGGACAAAATAATTCACCCCTCCACTTT.

This clone has only a few counts. The rearrangement links TRBV4-3 to TRBJ1-2, with 7 bases identical to TRBD1. Germline-derived CDR1 and CDR2 are LGHNA and YSLEER. J gave up 4 bases and V 0 bases, and 8 bases lay outside the gene matches. The CDR3 sequence is 16 residues long. The CDR3 DNA reads as TGCGCCAGCAGCCAAGATGGAACAGGGGACATCTATGGCTACACCTTC. This sequence encodes CASSQDGTGDIYGYTF.

The chain links TRBV24-1 to TRBJ2-2; TRBD1 is a possible D gene (6 bases). The CDR3 is 14 amino acids. CDR1 and CDR2 from the germline V gene are KGHDR and SFDVKD. Trimming removed 3 bases from V and 7 bases from J, with 11 bases in between. The CDR3 region is CATSDPRTDGELFF. The CDR3 nucleotides read TGTGCCACCAGTGATCCTCGGACAGACGGGGAGCTGTTTTTT.

The DNA for the CDR3 is TGTGCCAGCAGCGATCGACAGGATGGCACAGATACGCAGTATTTT. Its protein is CASSDRQDGTDTQYF. This chain uses TRBV5-4 with TRBJ2-3, with D tentatively TRBD1 (6 bases). The CDR3 consists of 15 residues. CDR1 and CDR2 from the germline V gene are SGHNT and YYREEE (reference sequence). V lost 4 bases and J lost 1, with 13 bases in between.

The gene calls are TRBV19 and TRBJ2-4; tentatively, D is TRBD1 (5 bases). CDR1 and CDR2 (germline): LNHDA, SQIVND (reference sequence). The CDR3 extends over 16 amino acids. Between the trimmed V and J ends, which lost 6 bases and 2 bases, there was a span of 17 bases. In nucleotides, the CDR3 is TGTGCCAGTAGCAGAAGGGGTTTGTTAACCAAAAACATTCAGTACTTC. Its translation: CASSRRGLLTKNIQYF.

The chain couples TRBV7-2 to TRBJ1-4, with D perhaps TRBD1 (5 bases). V lost 0 bases, J lost 7 bases, and 9 bases lay in between. CDR3 size: 14 residues. Looked up from germline, CDR1 is SGHTA and CDR2 is FQGNSA. The CDR3 coding sequence is TGTGCCAGCAGCTTAGCGGGGCCTTCTGAAAAACTGTTTTTT. Its protein product is CASSLAGPSEKLFF.

The chain couples TRBV25-1 to TRBJ2-1; 8 positions agree with TRBD2. V was pared by 6 bases and J by 6 bases, with 1 base of the junction left unmatched. The germline V gene encodes CDR1 MGHDK and CDR2 SYGVNS. This CDR3 contains 12 residues. CDR3 nucleotides: TGTGCCAGCAGCCTAGCGGGCAATGAGCAGTTCTTC. Translation gives CASSLAGNEQFF.